This TCR beta chain is from a study of cytomegalovirus exposure and HLA in healthy donors. The primer mix had 60 Vbeta and 13 Jbeta primers. Repertoires were generated with immunoSEQ multiplex PCR, while TCRdb's copy carries only in-frame clones and drops some. The sample includes 150,000 to 200,000 clones, about 90% of them seen just once. Sequenced: PBMCs. The clonotype originates from a boy younger than 10 in good health and CMV-seronegative.

As DNA, the CDR3 is TGCGCCAGCAGCTTGGACGGGACATCCTATGGCTACACCTTC. Translating gives CASSLDGTSYGYTF. The chain is built from TRBV5-1 and TRBJ1-2; maybe TRBD1 (6 bases). Trimming removed 0 bases from V and 4 bases from J, with 10 bases in between. The CDR3 contains 14 residues. Germline lookup yields CDR1 SGHRS and CDR2 YFSETQ. Full variable domain (remainder filled in from reference TRBV5-1 and TRBJ1-2): KAGVTQTPRYLIKTRGQQVTLSCSPISGHRSVSWYQQTPGQGLQFLFEYFSETQRNKGNFPGRFSGRQFSNSRSEMNVSTLELGDSALYLCASSLDGTSYGYTFGSGTRLTVV.